The 32 T cell receptor beta chains below all came from one sample that was sequenced in a study of early T cells in non-severe SARS-CoV-2 infection (dated by TCRdb to the early 2020s). The method was 5' RACE. TCRdb lists the instrument as NextSeq 500. TCRdb took the public reads, trimmed them with fastp at Q25, ran MiXCR for clone calling and kept in-frame beta chains. Merged by CDR3 protein, the rows form single entries marked with the most common genes and DNA. The sample contains tens of thousands of distinct CDR3 sequences, roughly 4.2% of them found a single time. The ten largest clones take up about 6.3% of the sample. The sample comprised whole blood. These receptors were taken from an adult who was a healthcare worker with PCR-confirmed SARS-CoV-2 infection or an uninfected control (not recorded which).

This clonotype was found many times. This sequence joins TRBV5-5 and TRBJ2-7, with TRBD1 identical over 7 bases. The germline V gene encodes CDR1 SGHKS and CDR2 YYEKEE (reference sequence). The length of the CDR3 is 17 residues. Trimming took 4 bases from V and 4 from J; bases not matched to a gene: 17. The CDR3 loop reads CASSPEGRGGYVYEQYF. Here the CDR3 DNA reads TGTGCCAGCAGCCCAGAGGGTAGAGGGGGCTATGTATACGAGCAGTACTTC.

This clonotype has a count of ten or more. V gene TRBV10-3 combines with J gene TRBJ2-3; no definite D call. Trimming removed 1 base from V and 2 bases from J, with 10 bases in between. Germline V CDR1 and CDR2: ENHRY, SYGVKD. This CDR3 has 15 residues. In DNA, the CDR3 is TGTGCCATCAGTGAGTTGGCTCAAATCACAGATACGCAGTATTTT. It encodes CAISELAQITDTQYF.

The table lists this clonotype with many counts. The CDR3 nucleotides read TGTGCCAGCAGCCCTGGACCAGGGGAAGAGGGCTACACCTTC. Amino acids: CASSPGPGEEGYTF. The V gene is TRBV7-3, the J gene TRBJ1-2, with D possibly being TRBD1 (6 bases). Trimming took 5 bases from V and 8 from J, leaving 18 bases between them. CDR1 and CDR2 from the germline V gene are SGHTA and FQGTGA. CDR3 length: 14 amino acids. The full variable domain, its missing parts supplied by reference TRBV7-3 and TRBJ1-2, is GAGVSQTPSNKVTEKGKYVELRCDPISGHTALYWYRQSLGQGPEFLIYFQGTGAADDSGLPNDRFFAVRPEGSVSTLKIQRTERGDSAVYLCASSPGPGEEGYTFGSGTRLTVV.

The sample holds many counts of this clonotype. The chain combines TRBV20-1 with TRBJ1-5; D is ambiguous. The V and J ends lost 0 bases and 5 bases respectively, with 17 bases between them. Germline CDR1 is DFQATT and CDR2 is SNEGSKA (reference sequence). This CDR3 comprises 16 residues. The CDR3 nucleotides read TGCAGTGCTAGAGATCAAAACGTAGTGGCAGATCAGCCCCAGCATTTT. It translates to CSARDQNVVADQPQHF.

This clonotype was seen repeatedly, ten times or more. V and J are TRBV20-1 and TRBJ2-7; TRBD1 aligns across 8 bases. This CDR3 has 13 amino acids. Germline CDR1 and CDR2: DFQATT and SNEGSKA (reference sequence). V lost 1 base, J lost 2 bases, and 1 base stayed unmatched. CDR3 in DNA: TGCAGTGCTAGAGGACAGGGGACCTACGAGCAGTACTTC. Protein: CSARGQGTYEQYF.

This clonotype was observed a handful of times. The chain has TRBV2 and TRBJ2-5; TRBD2 matches at 12 bases. The length of the CDR3 is 17 residues. J was trimmed by 5 bases and V by 5 bases; bases with no gene match: 12. Germline-derived CDR1 and CDR2 are SNHLY and FYNNEI. DNA for the CDR3: TGTGCCAGCAGTACAGCGTCTAGCGGGAGGGACCTCGAGACCCAGTACTTC. As protein: CASSTASSGRDLETQYF. Combining the CDR3 with reference TRBV2 and TRBJ2-5 gives the whole variable domain EPEVTQTPSHQVTQMGQEVILRCVPISNHLYFYWYRQILGQKVEFLVSFYNNEISEKSEIFDDQFSVERPDGSNFTLKIRSTKLEDSAMYFCASSTASSGRDLETQYFGPGTRLLVL.

This clonotype occurred a few times. The chain has TRBV2 and TRBJ2-3, with 14 bases aligning to TRBD2. J gave up 1 base and V 4 bases, and 16 bases lay outside the gene matches. Germline V CDR1 and CDR2: SNHLY, FYNNEI. The CDR3 has 21 residues. CDR3 coding DNA: TGTGCCAGCAGTGCCCCCTTGGGACTAGCGGGAGAGTACTTTGGCACAGATACGCAGTATTTT. Translation gives CASSAPLGLAGEYFGTDTQYF.

The chain combines TRBV11-3 with TRBJ1-3; D is ambiguous. The germline CDR1 and CDR2 sequences are SGHNT and YENEEA. CDR3 length: 15 amino acids. Trimming left V 0 bases short and J 0 bases short, with 6 bases between. CDR3 coding DNA: TGTGCCAGCAGCTTAGATTCCAGCTCTGGAAACACCATATATTTT. This encodes CASSLDSSSGNTIYF.

This clonotype was recorded at least ten times. This rearrangement joins TRBV29-1 to TRBJ1-2; D unresolved. CDR1 and CDR2 (germline): SQVTM, ANQGSEA. V lost 6 bases and J 6 bases, leaving 11 bases between the germline ends. The CDR3 runs 11 residues. The CDR3 nucleotides are TGCAGCGTCGCTTTGAGGAATGGCTACACCTTC. Residues: CSVALRNGYTF.

This clonotype was recorded at least ten times. The chain carries TRBV24-1 and TRBJ2-1; 7 bases are a match to TRBD1. With 4 bases clipped from V and 6 bases from J, the junction kept 8 bases outside the gene matches. The CDR3 loop spans 15 amino acids. Germline CDR1 and CDR2: KGHDR and SFDVKD. The DNA of the CDR3 is TGTGCCACCAGTGAATCTGACAGGGTCCTCAATGAGCAGTTCTTC. It translates to CATSESDRVLNEQFF.

This clonotype occurred many times. One end of the junction is discordant with germline, which a read error may explain. The chain links TRBV7-2 to TRBJ2-7; D is uncertain. CDR1 and CDR2 (germline): SGHTA, FQGNSA. CDR3 length equals 15 residues. This chain's CDR3 is CASSLDSLVSYEQYF. The CDR3 DNA is TGTGCCAGCAGCTTAGACTCACTGGTTTCTTACGAACAGTACTTC.

The chain links TRBV12-3 or TRBV12-4 to TRBJ1-4; 9 bases are shared with TRBD1. This CDR3 is 14 amino acids long. V lost 6 bases and J lost 5; bases outside the gene matches: 4. The chain's CDR3 is CASSQGTGNEKLFF. The CDR3 DNA reads as TGTGCCAGCAGCCAAGGGACAGGGAATGAAAAACTGTTTTTT.

This clonotype was recorded at least ten times. This chain connects TRBV10-3 to TRBJ2-7; 9 nucleotides align to TRBD1. Germline-derived CDR1 and CDR2 are ENHRY and SYGVKD. The CDR3 is made up of 15 amino acids. Trimming removed 4 bases from V and 2 bases from J; junction bases left unmatched: 6. In DNA, the CDR3 is TGTGCCATCAGTGCCGGACAGGGGTCGGCCTACGAGCAGTACTTC. It yields the protein CAISAGQGSAYEQYF.

The V and J genes are TRBV6-5 and TRBJ2-5; 9 bases are shared with TRBD2. The junction had 12 bases not matched to a gene; V was cut back by 9 bases and J by 4 bases. This CDR3 comprises 15 residues. Germline V CDR1 and CDR2: MNHEY, SVGAGI. This CDR3 reads CASFSSPGLAETQYF. CDR3 DNA sequence: TGTGCCAGTTTCTCCTCTCCGGGACTAGCAGAGACCCAGTACTTC.

This clonotype was seen at least ten times. V usage is TRBV7-2 and J usage is TRBJ2-4; possibly TRBD1 for D (6 bases). V lost 1 base to trimming and J lost 11 bases, with 12 bases between them. The CDR3 loop spans 13 amino acids. CDR1 SGHTA and CDR2 FQGNSA come from the germline V gene. This chain's CDR3 is CASSLVDSAFQYF. CDR3 bases: TGTGCCAGCAGCTTAGTGGACAGTGCATTTCAGTACTTC.

This clonotype has at least ten counts. This sequence joins TRBV11-3 and TRBJ2-1; maybe TRBD2 (6 bases). Germline V lookup: CDR1 SGHNT, CDR2 YENEEA. The CDR3 totals 13 residues. V lost 1 base and J lost 7, with 8 bases in between. The CDR3 protein is CASSLGGENEQFF. The CDR3 DNA is TGTGCCAGCAGCTTAGGGGGGGAAAATGAGCAGTTCTTC. Using reference TRBV11-3 and TRBJ2-1 for the parts outside the CDR3, the full variable domain is EAGVVQSPRYKIIEKKQPVAFWCNPISGHNTLYWYLQNLGQGPELLIRYENEEAVDDSQLPKDRFSAERLKGVDSTLKIQPAELGDSAVYLCASSLGGENEQFFGPGTRLTVL.

At least ten counts were recorded for this clonotype. The chain couples TRBV7-6 to TRBJ2-1; D gene unclear. The CDR3 consists of 15 residues. V was shortened by 2 bases and J by 0 bases, with 8 bases between the two germline ends. The germline CDR1 and CDR2 sequences are SGHVS and FNYEAQ. The CDR3 nucleotides are TGTGCCAGCAGCTTATTAGCAGGCTCCTACAATGAGCAGTTCTTC. This encodes CASSLLAGSYNEQFF.

This clonotype was seen repeatedly, ten times or more. The chain recombines TRBV29-1 with TRBJ2-3; D tentatively fits TRBD1 or TRBD2 (6 bases each). Trimming cost V 7 bases and J 4 bases, with 18 bases left between them. CDR1 is SQVTM, CDR2 ANQGSEA, per germline. CDR3 length: 14 amino acids. This chain's CDR3 is CSADLGASADTQYF. The CDR3, as DNA: TGCAGCGCCGACTTGGGGGCTAGCGCAGATACGCAGTATTTT.

This chain joins TRBV7-2 and TRBJ2-3, with TRBD1 as a possible D gene (5 bases). The CDR3 covers 13 residues. Germline V gene data show CDR1 as SGHTA and CDR2 as FQGNSA. V lost 5 bases and J 8 bases, leaving 14 bases between the germline ends. For the CDR3, the DNA is TGTGCCAGCAGCATCGACAGCGCCAGTACGCAGTATTTT. Residues: CASSIDSASTQYF. Drawing the rest from reference TRBV7-2 and TRBJ2-3, the complete variable domain is GAGVSQSPSNKVTEKGKDVELRCDPISGHTALYWYRQSLGQGLEFLIYFQGNSAPDKSGLPSDRFSAERTGGSVSTLTIQRTQQEDSAVYLCASSIDSASTQYFGPGTRLTVL.

This chain links TRBV20-1 with TRBJ2-7; 7 bases are shared with TRBD1. The germline gives CDR1 DFQATT, CDR2 SNEGSKA (reference sequence). The CDR3 runs to 13 residues. J lost 3 bases, V lost 5 bases, and 7 bases had no gene match. CDR3 bases: TGCAGTGCTCAACCCGGACAGGACTACGAGCAGTACTTC. It yields the protein CSAQPGQDYEQYF.

The sample holds many counts of this clonotype. V is TRBV6-5 and J is TRBJ2-7; D call uncertain. V was clipped by 0 bases and J by 5 bases, with 17 bases between them. The CDR3 loop spans 16 amino acids. From germline, CDR1 is MNHEY and CDR2 SVGAGI. CDR3 bases: TGTGCCAGCAGTTACTCCCTAGAAAGGGTGAGGAACGAGCAGTACTTC. Protein sequence: CASSYSLERVRNEQYF.

This clonotype was counted many times. The V and J genes are TRBV6-6 and TRBJ1-1, with D unresolved. Looked up from germline, CDR1 is MNHNY and CDR2 is SVGAGI (reference sequence). Trimming left V 0 bases short and J 1 base short, with 6 bases between. CDR3 length: 14 residues. Here the CDR3 DNA reads TGTGCCAGCAGTTACTCGGTGGCGAACACTGAAGCTTTCTTT. It is translated as CASSYSVANTEAFF.

This clonotype was detected many times. This rearrangement joins TRBV5-6 to TRBJ2-1; D is unresolved. CDR3 size: 12 residues. The ends were cut back, 3 bases at V and 7 bases at J, with 8 bases in the middle. CDR1 is SGHDT and CDR2 is YYEEEE in the germline V gene. In nucleotides, the CDR3 is TGTGCCAGCAGCTCCTCCAGTAATGAGCAGTTCTTC. Its protein product is CASSSSSNEQFF.

In its sample, this clonotype was seen many times. The chain carries TRBV7-6 and TRBJ2-2; TRBD1 is a possible D gene (6 bases). V lost 5 bases and J 4 bases, leaving 14 bases between the germline ends. The CDR3 runs to 15 residues. CDR1 and CDR2 (germline): SGHVS, FNYEAQ. CDR3 sequence: CASSRRQGPTGELFF. The CDR3 nucleotides read TGTGCCAGCAGCCGCCGGCAGGGGCCCACCGGGGAGCTGTTTTTT.

This clonotype was counted between two and nine times. The V call is TRBV3-1, the J call TRBJ2-2; 8 bases map to TRBD2. This CDR3 comprises 16 residues. CDR1 is LGHDT and CDR2 is YNNKEL in the germline V gene (reference sequence). V was pared by 4 bases and J by 1 base, with 5 bases of the junction left unmatched. The CDR3, as DNA: TGTGCCAGCAGCCCGATAAGCGGGAGGAACACCGGGGAGCTGTTTTTT. Translated, it gives CASSPISGRNTGELFF.

This clonotype is labeled as medium-sized. V is TRBV20-1 and J is TRBJ2-1; no firm D call. V lost 6 bases, J lost 7 bases, and 13 bases lay in between. The CDR3 contains 12 residues. CDR1 is DFQATT, CDR2 SNEGSKA, per germline (reference sequence). CDR3 in DNA: TGCAGTGCCCAATCGGGTGGTAATGAGCAGTTCTTC. Its protein is CSAQSGGNEQFF.

This chain uses TRBV4-2 with TRBJ2-5, with D unclear. Trimming took 6 bases from V and 5 from J, leaving 13 bases between them. The germline V gene has CDR1 LGHNA and CDR2 YNFKEQ. This CDR3 contains 13 residues. CDR3 in amino acids: CASSDPVVETQYF. CDR3 coding DNA: TGTGCCAGCAGTGATCCGGTAGTGGAGACCCAGTACTTC.

In its sample, this clonotype was seen a few times. The chain carries TRBV7-9 and TRBJ2-5, with D perhaps matching TRBD1 (6 bases). This CDR3 comprises 14 residues. Germline values: CDR1 SEHNR, CDR2 FQNEAQ (reference sequence). Trimming removed 2 bases from V and 2 bases from J, with 9 bases in between. The CDR3 here is CASSLQGQQETQYF. CDR3 DNA: TGTGCCAGCAGCTTACAGGGACAACAAGAGACCCAGTACTTC.

About this clonotype: Just one base apart from a much larger clone, this may be a read error. Here the CDR3 omits its conserved ending phenylalanine or tryptophan, so a read error is the likely source. This chain joins TRBV7-2 and TRBJ1-6, with D uncertain. V lost 0 bases, J lost 13 bases, and 10 bases lay in between. This CDR3 contains 13 residues. Germline CDR1 reads SGHTA; CDR2 reads FQGNSA. The DNA of the CDR3 is TGTGCCAGCAGCTTAGCGGGCAGTTCTCCCCTCCACATT. Its translation: CASSLAGSSPLHI.

This clonotype was detected ten times or more. The CDR3 sequence: CASSDLQGLTEAFF. For the CDR3, the DNA is TGTGCCAGCTCAGATCTTCAGGGGCTCACTGAAGCTTTCTTT. The rearrangement joins TRBV18 to TRBJ1-1; maybe TRBD1 (6 bases). Germline V gene lookup returns CDR1 KGHSH and CDR2 LQKENI. Trimming left V 5 bases short and J 4 bases short, with 14 bases between. CDR3 length equals 14 residues.

This clonotype was picked up many times. The rearrangement links TRBV7-9 to TRBJ2-1; 8 bases are shared with TRBD1. V dropped 1 base and J dropped 2; count of bases not matched to a gene: 1. This CDR3 is 15 amino acids long. Germline loops: CDR1 SEHNR, CDR2 FQNEAQ (reference sequence). CDR3 protein: CASSLDRGAYNEQFF. The CDR3 DNA reads TGTGCCAGCAGCTTAGACAGGGGGGCCTACAATGAGCAGTTCTTC.

Within the sample, this clonotype is medium-sized. The chain couples TRBV29-1 to TRBJ2-7; no reliable D call. This CDR3 comprises 13 residues. With 5 bases removed from V and 0 bases from J, the gap between germline ends came to 11 bases. The germline gives CDR1 SQVTM, CDR2 ANQGSEA. The chain's CDR3 is CSVLSGPSYEQYF. For the CDR3, the DNA is TGCAGCGTTTTATCCGGGCCCTCCTACGAGCAGTACTTC.